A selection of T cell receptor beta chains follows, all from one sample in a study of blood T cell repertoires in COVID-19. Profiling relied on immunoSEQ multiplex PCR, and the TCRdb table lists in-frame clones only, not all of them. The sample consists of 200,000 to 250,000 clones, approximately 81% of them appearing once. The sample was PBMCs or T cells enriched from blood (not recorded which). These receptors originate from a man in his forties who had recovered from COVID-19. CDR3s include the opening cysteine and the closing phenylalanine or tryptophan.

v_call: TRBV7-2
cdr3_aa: CASSIAVSSPLHF

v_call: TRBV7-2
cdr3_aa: CASSLVLGRQRDGTEAFF

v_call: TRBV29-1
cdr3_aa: CSVEGTGRREQYF

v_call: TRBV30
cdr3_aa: CAWSVGGTQYF

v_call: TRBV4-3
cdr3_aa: CASRPTGSAEAFF

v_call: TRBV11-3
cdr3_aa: CASSPTGTAETQYF

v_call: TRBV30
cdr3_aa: CAWSVRQGLVLVRYTF

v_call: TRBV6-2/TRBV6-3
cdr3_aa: CASSYSRGDEQFF

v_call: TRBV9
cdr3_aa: CASSAGGQSAPGYTF

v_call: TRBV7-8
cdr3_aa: CASSLASGQGADTQYF

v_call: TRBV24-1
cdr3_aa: CATSDFDRAQETQYF

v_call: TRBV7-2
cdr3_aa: CASSLAPRGYEQYF

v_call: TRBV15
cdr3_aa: CATSRDPGQGSNYGYTF

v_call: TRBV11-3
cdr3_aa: CASSHDAGVGYEQYF

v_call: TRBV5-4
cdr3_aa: CASRGVSTEAFF

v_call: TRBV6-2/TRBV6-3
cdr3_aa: CASSLDRELSSYEQYF

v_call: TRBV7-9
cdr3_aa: CASSLALGGFTEAFF

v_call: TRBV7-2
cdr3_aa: CASSFYGTYLSTDTQYF

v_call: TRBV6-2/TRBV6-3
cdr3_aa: CASSTGMGQTSYEQYF

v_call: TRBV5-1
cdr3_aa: CASSSGTGNNEQFF

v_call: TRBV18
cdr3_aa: CASYPGLAGNEQFF

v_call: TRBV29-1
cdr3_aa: CSVSENYEQYF

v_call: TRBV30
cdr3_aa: CAWTSGTDNEQFF

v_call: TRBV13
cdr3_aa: CASRIQGGSEKLFF

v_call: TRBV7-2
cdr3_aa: CASSLLFPGQGTGNTIYF

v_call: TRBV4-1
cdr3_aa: CASSQPRRGRQTEQYF

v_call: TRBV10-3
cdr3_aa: CAISAREEGSYNEQFF

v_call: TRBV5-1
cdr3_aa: CASSVTGLANYGYTF

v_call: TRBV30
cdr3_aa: CAWSRDFSGNTIYF

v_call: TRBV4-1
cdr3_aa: CASSPQTGGTYEQYF

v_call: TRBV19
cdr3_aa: CASSIGDSTYEQYF

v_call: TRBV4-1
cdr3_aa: CASSHTTGGPYEQYF

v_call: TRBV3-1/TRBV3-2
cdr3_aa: CASSHSGDGNTIYF

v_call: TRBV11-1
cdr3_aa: CASSLAGQGPYEQYF

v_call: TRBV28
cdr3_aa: CASSLNRVSEQYF

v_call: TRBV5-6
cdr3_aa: CASSLAGRGIDYEQYF

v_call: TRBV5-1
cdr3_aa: CASSLDLAGPYEQYF

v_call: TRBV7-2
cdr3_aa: CASSLDPGGAADTQYF

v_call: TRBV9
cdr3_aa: CASSVGKGGTDTQYF

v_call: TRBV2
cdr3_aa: CASSEAPALAYGYTF

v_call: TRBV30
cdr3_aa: CAWSIRSDGEQYF

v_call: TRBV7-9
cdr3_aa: CASSQGHGESDTQYF

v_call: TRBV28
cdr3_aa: CASSPTGTSYEQYF

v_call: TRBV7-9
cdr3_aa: CASSSGVFHTEAFF